A selection of T cell receptor beta chains follows, all from one sample in a study of blood T cell repertoires in COVID-19. Clones were sequenced by immunoSEQ multiplex PCR, and TCRdb holds only the in-frame ones, with some missing. The table records 80,000 to 85,000 clones, about four fifths of them present only once. What was sequenced was peripheral blood. These receptor sequences come from a human donor in a cohort sampled during active COVID-19. The CDR3 runs from the conserved cysteine through the conserved F or W. Fields, in order: V gene, D gene, clone size, J gene, CDR3 DNA, CDR3 protein. A D gene is named only where the DNA matches it firmly. Some rows have no size entry. The others give once, few or many, or a class for an expanded clone.

V: TRBV27
D: -
size: -
J: TRBJ2-7
DNA: TGTGCCAGGATACGCGAAGAGGGCGAGCAGTACTTC
CDR3: CARIREEGEQYF

V: TRBV7-2
D: TRBD1
size: -
J: TRBJ1-3
DNA: TGTGCCAGCAGCTTGACAGGGACCTCTGGAAACACCATATATTTT
CDR3: CASSLTGTSGNTIYF

V: TRBV5-6
D: TRBD2
size: -
J: TRBJ2-4
DNA: TGTGCCAGCAGCCTTTATCACCGGGGGGACATTCAGTACTTC
CDR3: CASSLYHRGDIQYF

V: TRBV7-3
D: -
size: once
J: TRBJ1-2
DNA: TGTGCCAGCAGCCCAGGGGATAAGGGCTTCTACACCTTC
CDR3: CASSPGDKGFYTF

V: TRBV3-1/TRBV3-2
D: TRBD2
size: -
J: TRBJ2-3
DNA: TGTGCCAGCAGCCAAGTAGCGGGGGCAGATACGCAGTATTTT
CDR3: CASSQVAGADTQYF

V: TRBV12-3/TRBV12-4
D: -
size: -
J: TRBJ2-2
DNA: TGTGCCAGCCAGGGGTACACCGGGGAGCTGTTTTTT
CDR3: CASQGYTGELFF

V: TRBV6-6
D: TRBD2
size: -
J: TRBJ2-5
DNA: TGTGCCAGCAGGTTCACTAGCGGACAAGAGACCCAGTACTTC
CDR3: CASRFTSGQETQYF

V: TRBV5-1
D: -
size: -
J: TRBJ2-4
DNA: TGCGCCAGCAGGGGAGAGGACGGGAACATTCAGTACTTC
CDR3: CASRGEDGNIQYF

V: TRBV19
D: -
size: few
J: TRBJ2-1
DNA: TGTGCCAGTAACCTCGCAGGGGTAAGGGGACCCTACAATGAGCAGTTCTTC
CDR3: CASNLAGVRGPYNEQFF

V: TRBV5-1
D: TRBD1
size: -
J: TRBJ2-1
DNA: TGCGCCAGCAGCTTGGGGACAGGGCTTGAGCAGTTCTTC
CDR3: CASSLGTGLEQFF

V: TRBV9
D: TRBD1
size: -
J: TRBJ2-7
DNA: TGTGCCAGCAGCGTGGGACAGGGGGCGCAGGAGCAGTACTTC
CDR3: CASSVGQGAQEQYF

V: TRBV2
D: -
size: -
J: TRBJ1-4
DNA: TGTGCCAGCAGTGAACTGGCCGTCAATGAAAAACTGTTTTTT
CDR3: CASSELAVNEKLFF

V: TRBV3-1/TRBV3-2
D: -
size: -
J: TRBJ1-6
DNA: TGTGCCAGCAGCCAAGATACAGGGTCGTCTCAAAATTCACCCCTCCACTTT
CDR3: CASSQDTGSSQNSPLHF

V: TRBV10-1
D: TRBD2
size: -
J: TRBJ2-1
DNA: TGCGCCAGCAGCCTAAGCGGGGCCTCCTACAATGAGCAGTTCTTC
CDR3: CASSLSGASYNEQFF

V: TRBV6-5
D: TRBD1
size: -
J: TRBJ1-1
DNA: TGTGCCAGCAGGCGACAGGGCCAGAACACTGAAGCTTTCTTT
CDR3: CASRRQGQNTEAFF

V: TRBV5-1
D: -
size: -
J: TRBJ2-3
DNA: TGCGCCAGCAGCTTGTCTACTGCCACAGATACGCAGTATTTT
CDR3: CASSLSTATDTQYF

V: TRBV21-1
D: -
size: few
J: TRBJ1-5
DNA: TGTGCCAGCAGCAAAGCGACAGGCAATCAGCCCCAGCATTTT
CDR3: CASSKATGNQPQHF

V: TRBV5-1
D: -
size: -
J: TRBJ1-6
DNA: TGCGCCGTCATGCGTTCCGACCAGGGGATTGCCAGCTCCTATAATTCACCCCTCCACTTT
CDR3: CAVMRSDQGIASSYNSPLHF

V: TRBV6-6
D: -
size: -
J: TRBJ1-1
DNA: TGTGCCAGCAGTCACCATAACAGGAACACTGAAGCTTTCTTT
CDR3: CASSHHNRNTEAFF

V: TRBV7-3
D: -
size: -
J: TRBJ2-3
DNA: TGTGCCAGCAGCTCCCCTCCGTCCGGGGGATTCACAGATACGCAGTATTTT
CDR3: CASSSPPSGGFTDTQYF

V: TRBV11-3
D: -
size: -
J: TRBJ2-3
DNA: TGTGCCAGCAGCTCCTCCCGAGGGTCAGATACGCAGTATTTT
CDR3: CASSSSRGSDTQYF

V: TRBV7-3
D: -
size: -
J: TRBJ2-1
DNA: TGTGCCAGCAGCTCTTTCGGGGGGCACAATGAGCAGTTCTTC
CDR3: CASSSFGGHNEQFF

V: TRBV29-1
D: TRBD2
size: -
J: TRBJ2-3
DNA: TGCAGCGTTGCTCGAGGGACTAGCGGCACAGATACGCAGTATTTT
CDR3: CSVARGTSGTDTQYF

V: TRBV6-4
D: TRBD2
size: once
J: TRBJ2-1
DNA: TGTGCCAGCAGTCGGACTAGCGGGGGGATTGAGCAGTTCTTC
CDR3: CASSRTSGGIEQFF

V: TRBV25-1
D: -
size: once
J: TRBJ1-2
DNA: TGTGCCAGCAGTGACGTCGATGGCTACACCTTC
CDR3: CASSDVDGYTF

V: TRBV6-5
D: -
size: -
J: TRBJ2-1
DNA: TGTGCCAGCCGGTTTGACAGGCAGTTCTTC
CDR3: CASRFDRQFF

V: TRBV6-5
D: -
size: -
J: TRBJ2-3
DNA: TGTGCCAGCAGTACAGGGAGCACAGATACGCAGTATTTT
CDR3: CASSTGSTDTQYF

V: TRBV13
D: TRBD2
size: -
J: TRBJ2-3
DNA: TGTGCCAGCAGCTCCCAGCGGGGGAATAGGAATTCCACAGATACGCAGTATTTT
CDR3: CASSSQRGNRNSTDTQYF

V: TRBV3-1/TRBV3-2
D: -
size: -
J: TRBJ1-5
DNA: TGTGCCAGCAGCCAAACTGGGGGCGTTCGCAATCAGCCCCAGCATTTT
CDR3: CASSQTGGVRNQPQHF

V: TRBV5-1
D: TRBD2
size: -
J: TRBJ2-3
DNA: TGCGCCAGCAGCTTGGGTGGCCTAGCGGAAGTACCCACAGATACGCAGTATTTT
CDR3: CASSLGGLAEVPTDTQYF

V: TRBV9
D: -
size: -
J: TRBJ1-2
DNA: TGTGCCAGCAGCGTAGGTCCAGGGTTGGCCTATGGCTACACCTTC
CDR3: CASSVGPGLAYGYTF

V: TRBV7-2
D: -
size: -
J: TRBJ1-1
DNA: TGTGCCAGCAGCATCGACAGCGCCCCATACACTGAAGCTTTCTTT
CDR3: CASSIDSAPYTEAFF